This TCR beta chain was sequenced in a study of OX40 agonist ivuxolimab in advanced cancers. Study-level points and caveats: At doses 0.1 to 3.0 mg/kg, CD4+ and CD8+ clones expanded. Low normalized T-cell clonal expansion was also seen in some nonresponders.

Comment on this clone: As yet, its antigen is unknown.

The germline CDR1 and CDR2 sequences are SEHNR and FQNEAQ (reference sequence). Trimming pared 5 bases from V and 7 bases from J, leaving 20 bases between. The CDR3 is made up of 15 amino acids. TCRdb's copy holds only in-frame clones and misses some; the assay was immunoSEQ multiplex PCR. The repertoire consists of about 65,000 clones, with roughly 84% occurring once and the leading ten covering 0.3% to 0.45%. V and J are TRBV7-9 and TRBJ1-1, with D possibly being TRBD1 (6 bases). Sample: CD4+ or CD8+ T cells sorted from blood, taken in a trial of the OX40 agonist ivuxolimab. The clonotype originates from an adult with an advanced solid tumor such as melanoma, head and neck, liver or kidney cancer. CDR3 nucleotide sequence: TGTGCCAGCAGCAGAGGGACATCTCCTTACTTTGAAGCTTTCTTT. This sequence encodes CASSRGTSPYFEAFF.